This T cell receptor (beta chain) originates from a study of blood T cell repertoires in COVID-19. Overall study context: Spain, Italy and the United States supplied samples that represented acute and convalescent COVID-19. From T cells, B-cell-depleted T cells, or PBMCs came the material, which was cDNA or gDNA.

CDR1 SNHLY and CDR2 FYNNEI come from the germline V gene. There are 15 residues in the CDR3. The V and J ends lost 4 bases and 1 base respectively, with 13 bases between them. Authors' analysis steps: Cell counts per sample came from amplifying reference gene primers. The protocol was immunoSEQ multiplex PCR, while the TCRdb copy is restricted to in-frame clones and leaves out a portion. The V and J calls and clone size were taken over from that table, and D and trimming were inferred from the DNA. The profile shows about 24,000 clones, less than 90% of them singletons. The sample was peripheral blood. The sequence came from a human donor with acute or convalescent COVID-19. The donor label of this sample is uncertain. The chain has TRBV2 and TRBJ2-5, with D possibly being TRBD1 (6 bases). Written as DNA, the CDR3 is TGTGCCAGCAGTGCACAGGGTGACGTCCAAGAGACCCAGTACTTC. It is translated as CASSAQGDVQETQYF.